This is a list of T cell receptor beta chains from one sample in a study of Ad26.COV2.S vaccination and SARS-CoV-2 variants. Generated by immunoSEQ multiplex PCR, the TCRdb table keeps only in-frame clones and is missing some. The sample has about 410,000 clones, around 85% seen once. The sample in question was peripheral blood, obtained in a trial of Ad26.COV2.S vaccine versus placebo. The receptors derive from a person aged 18-60 years who received the Ad26.COV2.S COVID-19 vaccine or a placebo. The CDR3 runs from the conserved cysteine through the conserved F or W. A D gene is named only where the DNA matches it firmly. Clone size is not always given. Where it is, it says once, few, many or a class for expanded clones.

TGTGCCAGCAGCTTATCAGTCAGGGAAGCTTTCTTT | CASSLSVREAFF | NA | NA | TRBJ1-1 | TRBV7-2
TGTGCCAGCAGCGGGATTAAAGGCCAACCCTACGAGCAGTACTTC | CASSGIKGQPYEQYF | NA | NA | TRBJ2-7 | TRBV7-9
TGTGCCAGCAGTGAAGTGACAAAAGAAAAACTGTTTTTT | CASSEVTKEKLFF | NA | NA | TRBJ1-4 | TRBV6-1
TGTGCCAGTAGTATAGTGGCGGGGTTCTACAATGAGCAGTTCTTC | CASSIVAGFYNEQFF | NA | once | TRBJ2-1 | TRBV19
TGCAGCGTCTCGACAGGGGGTTATTACGAGCAGTACTTC | CSVSTGGYYEQYF | TRBD1 | NA | TRBJ2-7 | TRBV29-1
TGTGCCAGCAGCCAAGAAGGGCGCAGCGGGGGGGCTGGGGCCAACGTCCTGACTTTC | CASSQEGRSGGAGANVLTF | TRBD2 | NA | TRBJ2-6 | TRBV4-2
TGTGCCAGCTCCTCCGGAGGGTCCTACGAGCAGTACTTC | CASSSGGSYEQYF | NA | NA | TRBJ2-7 | TRBV6-6
TGTGCCAGTAGTATAGCCCCTGGACATAAAGCAACTAATGAAAAACTGTTTTTT | CASSIAPGHKATNEKLFF | NA | NA | TRBJ1-4 | TRBV19
TGTGCCAGCAGCTTGCACTTTAGCCAAGAGACCCAGTACTTC | CASSLHFSQETQYF | NA | NA | TRBJ2-5 | TRBV5-5
TGTGCCAGCAGAAGGGGACAGGGGGCATGGGAGACCCAGTACTTC | CASRRGQGAWETQYF | TRBD1 | NA | TRBJ2-5 | TRBV6-6
TGTGCCAGCAGCCCCCGGGGGGGGACAGGGTTGGCTGGGGATGAGCAGTTCTTC | CASSPRGGTGLAGDEQFF | NA | NA | TRBJ2-1 | TRBV9
TGTGCCAGCGGGGACAGATATAATTCACCCCTCCACTTT | CASGDRYNSPLHF | TRBD1 | NA | TRBJ1-6 | TRBV7-9
TGTGCCAGCAGCTTCGTCCGAACCGGCCAAGAGACCCAGTACTTC | CASSFVRTGQETQYF | NA | NA | TRBJ2-5 | TRBV7-9
TGTGCCAGCAGCTTATCCAGGGACAGGGTGAATGGCTACACCTTC | CASSLSRDRVNGYTF | TRBD1 | NA | TRBJ1-2 | TRBV7-2
TGTGCCAGCAGCCCGACAGGGGGATTTCCTAACTATGGCTACACCTTC | CASSPTGGFPNYGYTF | TRBD1 | NA | TRBJ1-2 | TRBV9
TGTGCCAGCAGACCCCCGGAGAGTCCTGAAGCTTTCTTT | CASRPPESPEAFF | NA | NA | TRBJ1-1 | TRBV5-4
TGTGCCTGGAACAGGGGATACTCTGGAAACACCATATATTTT | CAWNRGYSGNTIYF | TRBD1 | NA | TRBJ1-3 | TRBV30
TGCGCCAGCAGCCAAGATAACAGAGGACCCCGAGTCTCCTACGAGCAGTACTTC | CASSQDNRGPRVSYEQYF | NA | NA | TRBJ2-7 | TRBV4-1
TGTGCCAGCAGTGACCCGGGAGGAAGACAGGGGTGGCAAGAGACCCAGTACTTC | CASSDPGGRQGWQETQYF | NA | NA | TRBJ2-5 | TRBV6-4
TGTGCCAGCAGTGAATTTGGGTATGGCTACACCTTC | CASSEFGYGYTF | NA | once | TRBJ1-2 | TRBV25-1
TGCAGCGGACGACAGGGCCACTCCTACGAGCAGTACTTC | CSGRQGHSYEQYF | TRBD1 | once | TRBJ2-7 | TRBV29-1
TGTGCCAGCAGTGAAGGGACACTAAACCTCCACTTT | CASSEGTLNLHF | NA | NA | TRBJ1-6 | TRBV6-1
TGTGCCAGCAGCTTAGTGGCAGGGGAGGATGAAAAACTGTTTTTT | CASSLVAGEDEKLFF | NA | NA | TRBJ1-4 | TRBV7-9
TGTGCCAGCAGTTTAAGGGCCTGGAATTCACCCCTCCACTTT | CASSLRAWNSPLHF | NA | NA | TRBJ1-6 | TRBV27
TGCGCCAGCAGCCTTGGAGGCTCCTATAATTCACCCCTCCACTTT | CASSLGGSYNSPLHF | NA | NA | TRBJ1-6 | TRBV4-1
TGTGCCAGCAGCTCGCCGGACAGTAGCTCTGGAAACACCATATATTTT | CASSSPDSSSGNTIYF | NA | NA | TRBJ1-3 | TRBV3-1/TRBV3-2
TGTGCCAGCAGTTCAACCCAGTTCCAAGAGACCCAGTACTTC | CASSSTQFQETQYF | NA | NA | TRBJ2-5 | TRBV27
TGTGCCAGCAGCCCGAGACAGGGGCATAATTCACCCCTCCACTTT | CASSPRQGHNSPLHF | TRBD1 | once | TRBJ1-6 | TRBV5-4
TGTGCCAGCAGCTTGGCCAACAGGGGGGGAGATACGCAGTATTTT | CASSLANRGGDTQYF | NA | NA | TRBJ2-3 | TRBV5-4
TGTGCCAGCAGCCCCGACAGTTCCAGGGAGACCCAGTACTTC | CASSPDSSRETQYF | NA | NA | TRBJ2-5 | TRBV3-1/TRBV3-2
TGTGCCAGTAGTGACATCCGGGGGACTAACTATGGCTACACCTTC | CASSDIRGTNYGYTF | NA | NA | TRBJ1-2 | TRBV19
TGTGCCAGCAGCCAAGAAGGGTATGGCTACACCTTC | CASSQEGYGYTF | NA | NA | TRBJ1-2 | TRBV3-1/TRBV3-2
TGTGCCACCAGCCTACGACAGGGGAATCCTAATGAAAAACTGTTTTTT | CATSLRQGNPNEKLFF | TRBD1 | NA | TRBJ1-4 | TRBV15
TGTGCCAGCAACGGGGCCGGTCATAATTCACCCCTCCACTTT | CASNGAGHNSPLHF | NA | NA | TRBJ1-6 | TRBV7-9
TGTGCCAGCAGCACCCCCGGGGAGCTGTTTTTT | CASSTPGELFF | NA | NA | TRBJ2-2 | TRBV6-2/TRBV6-3
TGTGCCAGCAGCCGATATAGCAATCAGCCCCAGCATTTT | CASSRYSNQPQHF | NA | NA | TRBJ1-5 | TRBV5-5
TGTGCCAGCAGTTCACGAACGGCGGGGGGGCGTGGTACGCAGTATTTT | CASSSRTAGGRGTQYF | TRBD2 | NA | TRBJ2-3 | TRBV25-1
TGTGCCAGCAGTCGAAGGGGCGGGGGCTCCTACAATGAGCAGTTCTTC | CASSRRGGGSYNEQFF | TRBD2 | NA | TRBJ2-1 | TRBV27
TGCGCCAGCAGCTTGACGGGGGGGAAGGATACGCAGTATTTT | CASSLTGGKDTQYF | TRBD2 | NA | TRBJ2-3 | TRBV5-1
TGCGCCAGCAGTGAACCGGGAACCTCGAGCTCCTACGAGCAGTACTTC | CASSEPGTSSSYEQYF | NA | NA | TRBJ2-7 | TRBV4-1
TGTGCCAGCACGCGTCGGGGAAACACTGAAGCTTTCTTT | CASTRRGNTEAFF | NA | once | TRBJ1-1 | TRBV28
TGTGCCAGCAGCTATGCAGATACGCAGTATTTT | CASSYADTQYF | NA | NA | TRBJ2-3 | TRBV3-1/TRBV3-2
TGTGCCAGCAGCTGGCAGGGGGCACGGGAGGAAAAACTGTTTTTT | CASSWQGAREEKLFF | TRBD1 | NA | TRBJ1-4 | TRBV6-5
TGTGCCAGCAGCCCTGGTTCTAGCGGGGCAGGCGAGCAGTACTTC | CASSPGSSGAGEQYF | TRBD2 | NA | TRBJ2-7 | TRBV5-4